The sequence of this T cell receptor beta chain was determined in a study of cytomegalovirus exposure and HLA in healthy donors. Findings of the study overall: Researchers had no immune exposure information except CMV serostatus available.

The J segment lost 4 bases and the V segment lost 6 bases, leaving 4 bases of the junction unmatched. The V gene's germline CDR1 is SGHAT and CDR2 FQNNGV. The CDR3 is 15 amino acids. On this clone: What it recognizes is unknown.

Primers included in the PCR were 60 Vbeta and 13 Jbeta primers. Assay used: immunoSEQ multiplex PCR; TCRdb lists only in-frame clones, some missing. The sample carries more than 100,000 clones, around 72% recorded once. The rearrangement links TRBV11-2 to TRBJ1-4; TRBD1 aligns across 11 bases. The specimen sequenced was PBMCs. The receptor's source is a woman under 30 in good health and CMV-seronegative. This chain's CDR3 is CASSPGTGGNEKLFF. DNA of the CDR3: TGTGCCAGCAGTCCCGGGACAGGGGGTAATGAAAAACTGTTTTTT.